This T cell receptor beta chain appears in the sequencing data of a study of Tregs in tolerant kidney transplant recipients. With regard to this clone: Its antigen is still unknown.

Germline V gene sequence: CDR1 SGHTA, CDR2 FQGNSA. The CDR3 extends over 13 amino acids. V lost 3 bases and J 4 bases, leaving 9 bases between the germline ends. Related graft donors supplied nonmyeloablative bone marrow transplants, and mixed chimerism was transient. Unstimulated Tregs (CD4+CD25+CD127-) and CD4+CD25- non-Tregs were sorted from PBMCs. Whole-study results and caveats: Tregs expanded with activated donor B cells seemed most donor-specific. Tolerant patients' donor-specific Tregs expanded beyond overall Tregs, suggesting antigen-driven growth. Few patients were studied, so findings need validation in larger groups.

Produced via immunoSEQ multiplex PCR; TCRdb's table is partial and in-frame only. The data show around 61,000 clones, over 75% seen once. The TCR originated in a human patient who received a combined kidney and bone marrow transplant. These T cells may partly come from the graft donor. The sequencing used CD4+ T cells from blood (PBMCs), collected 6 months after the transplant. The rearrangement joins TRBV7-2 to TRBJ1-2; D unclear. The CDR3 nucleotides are TGTGCCAGCAGCTTGGAGGGAATCTATGGCTACACCTTC. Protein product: CASSLEGIYGYTF.